The source of this T cell receptor beta chain is a study of shared clonotypes between healthy human individuals. Study findings and constraints: Some clonotypes were shared by all four sorted-subset donors, while others were not shared. The non-shared ones had lower generation probabilities than the shared ones. Rarefaction analysis demonstrated incomplete sorted-subset sequencing notwithstanding large depth.

Looked up from germline, CDR1 is LNHDA and CDR2 is SQIVND (reference sequence). The ends were cut back, 5 bases at V and 4 bases at J, with 15 bases in the middle. There are 14 residues in the CDR3. This clone appeared once. As yet, its antigen is unknown. CD4+ cell separation produced CD45RA+ naive and CD45RA-negative memory subsets. The test was conducted at deep level. This table comes from immunoSEQ multiplex PCR, and its TCRdb copy is limited to in-frame clones, with some not included. There are a few million clones in the sample; over 85% occur only once, and 0.35% to 0.45% lies in the top ten. The clonotype originates from a man younger than 30 in good health. Some clones in this sample may be carry-over from other donors' samples. Material: naive CD4+ T cells from PBMCs. Subset noted: CD45RA+ positively selected. This chain links TRBV19 with TRBJ2-7, with D possibly being TRBD1 or TRBD2 (5 bases each). The CDR3 nucleotides are TGTGCCAGTAGTCCCCGGGACCGCTCTTACGAGCAGTACTTC. Translated, it gives CASSPRDRSYEQYF.